A selection of T cell receptor beta chains follows, all from one sample in a study of cytotoxic CD8 clonotypes in ibrutinib-treated CLL. Sequencing was performed with immunoSEQ multiplex PCR; in TCRdb, only in-frame clones are kept and a portion is missing. The data contain 300,000 or so clones, 67% of them singletons. Source: PBMCs, taken after 36 months of ibrutinib treatment. All receptors come from a human donor with chronic lymphocytic leukemia. Both conserved end residues are part of each CDR3. D genes are given only for firm matches. Size is omitted from some rows. Given values are once, few, many or a class for expanded clones.

D	V	J	size	DNA	CDR3
.	TRBV25-1	TRBJ2-2	.	TGTGCCAGCAGTGAATGGGGAAACACCGGGGAGCTGTTTTTT	CASSEWGNTGELFF
.	TRBV4-1	TRBJ1-5	.	TGCGCCAGCAGCCAAGAGCCGGGGCTCGGCGGGCAGCCCCAGCATTTT	CASSQEPGLGGQPQHF
.	TRBV5-5	TRBJ1-6	.	TGTGCCAGCAGCTCCAGGCGGGGGGCGGGTAATTCACCCCTCCACTTT	CASSSRRGAGNSPLHF
.	TRBV4-2	TRBJ2-3	.	TGTGCCAGCAGCCAAGTCAGTAATACATACACAGATACGCAGTATTTT	CASSQVSNTYTDTQYF
TRBD1	TRBV7-9	TRBJ2-7	.	TGTGCCAGCAGCCCGGGGACAGGCTGGTACGAGCAGTACTTC	CASSPGTGWYEQYF
TRBD1	TRBV5-1	TRBJ2-5	few	TGCGCCAGCAGCTTGGTGGACAGGGAAGAGACCCAGTACTTC	CASSLVDREETQYF
TRBD1	TRBV18	TRBJ2-7	.	TGTGCCAGCTCACCCTCGACAGGGGGATCGGTCGAGCAGTACTTC	CASSPSTGGSVEQYF
TRBD1	TRBV19	TRBJ2-7	.	TGTGCCAGTAGTACCTTTTTACACAGGGGCAACACGGCCTACGAGCAGTACTTC	CASSTFLHRGNTAYEQYF
TRBD1	TRBV6-5	TRBJ2-1	once	TGTGCCAGCAGAAACAGGGGGCCTTGGGGTGAGCAGTTCTTC	CASRNRGPWGEQFF
TRBD1	TRBV7-2	TRBJ2-6	.	TGTGCCAGCAGCTTAAACAGGGGAGTCGCTGGGGCCAACGTCCTGACTTTC	CASSLNRGVAGANVLTF
.	TRBV9	TRBJ1-2	.	TGTGCCAGCAGCGTAGGACGTGTCGACCGGGACGTTTCTTCAAATGGCTACACCTTC	CASSVGRVDRDVSSNGYTF
TRBD1	TRBV4-1	TRBJ2-5	.	TGCGCCAGCAGCCGGACAGGGGGAGAGACCCAGTACTTC	CASSRTGGETQYF
.	TRBV19	TRBJ1-2	few	TGTGCCAGTAGTACCCGTGGAGGGCCCTATGGCTACACCTTC	CASSTRGGPYGYTF
.	TRBV5-1	TRBJ1-2	.	TGCGCCAGCAGCTTGTCGATCGACAAGAGGGGCAACACCTTC	CASSLSIDKRGNTF
TRBD2	TRBV18	TRBJ2-7	.	TGTGCCAGCTCGCCTAGACTAGCGGGAGGCCCCTACGAGCAGTACTTC	CASSPRLAGGPYEQYF
TRBD1	TRBV27	TRBJ1-2	few	TGTGCCAGCAGTTTATCCCCGACAGGGAGCTATGGCTACACCTTC	CASSLSPTGSYGYTF
.	TRBV7-2	TRBJ1-1	.	TGTGCCAGCAGCAGAGACCCAGGACCGTCTAGAGCTTTCTTT	CASSRDPGPSRAFF
.	TRBV5-6	TRBJ2-7	once	TGTGCCAGCAGCTTCAGGGAATCCTACGAGCAGTACTTC	CASSFRESYEQYF
.	TRBV5-1	TRBJ2-7	.	TGCGCCAGCAGCTTGTTTGGGGTTACCTACGAGCAGTACTTC	CASSLFGVTYEQYF
TRBD1	TRBV7-6	TRBJ2-7	.	TGTGCCAGCAGCTTGGGGGACAGGGTTGTCGAGCAGTACTTC	CASSLGDRVVEQYF
.	TRBV4-1	TRBJ2-1	few	TGCGCCAGCAGCCTAAACCGGGACTCCTTGGTAAATGAGCAGTTCTTC	CASSLNRDSLVNEQFF
.	TRBV6-6	TRBJ2-2	.	TGTGCCAGCAGTTACTCGACAGCCGGGGAGCTGTTTTTT	CASSYSTAGELFF
TRBD2	TRBV7-8	TRBJ2-7	.	TGTGCCAGCAGCCGGACTAGCGGATCCTACGAGCAGTACTTC	CASSRTSGSYEQYF
.	TRBV19	TRBJ2-7	.	TGTGCCAGTAGTATCACTAGCCTTGCTTCCTACGAGCAGTACTTC	CASSITSLASYEQYF
TRBD1	TRBV18	TRBJ1-2	few	TGTGCCAGCTCACCAAGTTCAACAGGGGAAGGGTATGGCTACACCTTC	CASSPSSTGEGYGYTF
.	TRBV14	TRBJ1-5	few	TGTGCCAGCAGCCAAGACCACAATCAGCCCCAGCATTTT	CASSQDHNQPQHF
TRBD1	TRBV6-5	TRBJ2-7	.	TGTGCCAGCAGTCGCGCGGGACAGGGTTTATACGAGCAGTACTTC	CASSRAGQGLYEQYF
.	TRBV10-3	TRBJ1-2	.	TGTGCCATCAGTGACCTCCGGCCGTTAGGCCCGGGCGGCTACACCTTC	CAISDLRPLGPGGYTF
TRBD1	TRBV6-5	TRBJ2-4	.	TGTGCCAGCAGACGACAGGGGGAAAACATTCAGTACTTC	CASRRQGENIQYF
TRBD1	TRBV5-1	TRBJ2-3	.	TGCGCCAGCAGCTTGGAGGGGGCTTACACAGATACGCAGTATTTT	CASSLEGAYTDTQYF
.	TRBV7-9	TRBJ1-1	.	TGTGCCAGCAGCGTCTCTCGGGCGGGGGGTGAAGCTTTCTTT	CASSVSRAGGEAFF
.	TRBV6-5	TRBJ2-7	.	TGTGCCAGCAGTTACCCTTACATATACGAGCAGTACTTC	CASSYPYIYEQYF
.	TRBV5-1	TRBJ2-7	.	TGCGCCAGCAGCTTGGTACATGGTGGCGAGCAGTACTTC	CASSLVHGGEQYF
.	TRBV6-5	TRBJ1-2	.	TGTGCCAGCAGTTACTCAAGAATCGCTAACTATGGCTACACCTTC	CASSYSRIANYGYTF
.	TRBV7-2	TRBJ2-7	.	TGTGCCAGCAGCTTATTGTGGGGGGGCACATCCTACGAGCAGTACTTC	CASSLLWGGTSYEQYF
.	TRBV19	TRBJ2-1	.	TGTGCCAGTACCCCCAGGGGGTGGGGAGGGAGCTACAATGAGCAGTTCTTC	CASTPRGWGGSYNEQFF
TRBD1	TRBV7-6	TRBJ2-6	.	TGTGCCAGCAGCTTAAGACAGGGAAGCTCTGGGGCCAACGTCCTGACTTTC	CASSLRQGSSGANVLTF
.	TRBV27	TRBJ2-7	few	TGTGCCAGCAGTTCAGCAGGGGTCGTTAAGCAGTACTTC	CASSSAGVVKQYF
TRBD1	TRBV6-6	TRBJ1-5	.	TGTGCCAGCAGTTCACAGGGGGCTAGCAATCAGCCCCAGCATTTT	CASSSQGASNQPQHF
TRBD1	TRBV23-1	TRBJ2-3	.	TGCGCCAGCAGTCCAGGGACAGGGGGCCTACGGGAGTATTTT	CASSPGTGGLREYF
TRBD1	TRBV6-5	TRBJ1-2	.	TGTGCCAGCAGTGAGGACAGGGTCCTCTATGGCTACACCTTC	CASSEDRVLYGYTF
.	TRBV10-3	TRBJ2-5	few	TGTGCCATCTGCCAGGAGAGTTGGGAGACCCAGTACTTC	CAICQESWETQYF
.	TRBV9	TRBJ2-3	.	TGTGCCAGCAGCGTAGCGGCCGGACCAGATACGCAGTATTTT	CASSVAAGPDTQYF
.	TRBV29-1	TRBJ2-1	.	TGCAGCGTTCAAAATGATAAGCAGTTCTTC	CSVQNDKQFF
.	TRBV5-4	TRBJ2-3	.	TGTGCCAGCAGCTTGATAGACGGAAGCACAGATACGCAGTATTTT	CASSLIDGSTDTQYF
.	TRBV7-3	TRBJ1-1	.	TGTGCCAGCAGACCGGGACCGGGAAACACTGAAGCTTTCTTT	CASRPGPGNTEAFF
.	TRBV11-2	TRBJ2-3	once	TGTGCCAGCAGCGCGCCCGCGGCGGTTGGCACATATACGCAGTATTTT	CASSAPAAVGTYTQYF